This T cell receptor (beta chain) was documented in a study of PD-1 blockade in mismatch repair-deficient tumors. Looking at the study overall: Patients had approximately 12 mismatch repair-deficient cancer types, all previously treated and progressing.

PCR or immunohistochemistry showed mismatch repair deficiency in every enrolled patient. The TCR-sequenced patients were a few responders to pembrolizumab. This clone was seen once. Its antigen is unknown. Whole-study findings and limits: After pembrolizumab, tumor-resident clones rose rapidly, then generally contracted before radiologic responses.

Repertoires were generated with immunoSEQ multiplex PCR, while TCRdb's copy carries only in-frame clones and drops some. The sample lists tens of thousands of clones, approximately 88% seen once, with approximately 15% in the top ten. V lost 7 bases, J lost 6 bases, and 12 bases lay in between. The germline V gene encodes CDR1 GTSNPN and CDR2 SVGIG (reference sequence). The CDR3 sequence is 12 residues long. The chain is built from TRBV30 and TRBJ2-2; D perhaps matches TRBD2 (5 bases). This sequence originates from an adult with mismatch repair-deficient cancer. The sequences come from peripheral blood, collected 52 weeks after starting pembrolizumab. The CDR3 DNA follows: TGTGCCTTTTCGGGGTGGGCCGGGGAGCTGTTTTTT. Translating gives CAFSGWAGELFF.